This T cell receptor (beta chain) was profiled in a study of T-cell memory formation after mild COVID-19. This clonotype was detected ten times or more. This CDR3 has 14 amino acids. V gave up 8 bases and J gave up 2 bases, with 14 bases separating them. Germline assignment: CDR1 SGHVS and CDR2 FQNEAQ. The TCR alpha and TCR beta cDNA libraries, bearing sample barcodes and UMIs, were generated by 5'RACE using constant-segment primers. TCRdb passed the 5' RACE reads through MiXCR, listing each CDR3 protein once. The table includes under 300,000 distinct CDR3 sequences, roughly 17% detected once. Source material: PBMCs or a T cell subset sorted from them (not recorded which). This receptor was taken from a man aged 18 to 30 who had mild COVID-19 (a few samples of this study predate the infection). Cell type and time point are not known. V usage is TRBV7-8 and J usage is TRBJ2-3; D possibly corresponds to TRBD2 (6 bases). The CDR3 is CASGAGGLTDTQYF. The CDR3 nucleotides read TGTGCCAGCGGGGCCGGGGGACTCACAGATACGCAGTATTTT.